The entry below describes one TCR beta chain. Mismatch with germline at one junction end may stem from a read error. The sample comes from a study of cytomegalovirus exposure and HLA in healthy donors. The PCR ran on 60 Vbeta and 13 Jbeta primers. Assay used: immunoSEQ multiplex PCR; TCRdb lists only in-frame clones, some missing. The sample consists of some 200,000 clones, approximately 78% of them appearing once. Germline V CDR1 and CDR2: DFQATT, SNEGSKA (reference sequence). CDR3 length: 11 residues. Sequenced: PBMCs. The V gene is TRBV20-1, the J gene TRBJ2-7; 11 positions agree with TRBD2. The origin of this receptor is a woman aged 18-29 years in good health and CMV-seronegative. For the CDR3, the DNA is TGCAGTGCTAGCACTAGCGGGAGCGCGGACTTC. Residues: CSASTSGSADF.